Following are 22 T cell receptor delta chains from one sample sequenced in a study of gammadelta T cells in human blood. TCRdb repeated clone calling on the RT-PCR reads with CATT. There are over 950 delta-chain clones in the sample; approximately 1.5% occur only once, and over 12% lies in the top ten. What was sequenced was non-Vgamma9Vdelta2 gamma-delta T cells from adult blood. Receptors originate from a human donor.

The chain links TRAV29/DV5 to TRDJ1; D may be TRDD2 or TRDD3 (9 bases each). The CDR3 consists of 21 residues. Deletions cut 0 bases from V and 0 bases from J, with 30 bases between. Germline loops: CDR1 NSMFDY, CDR2 ISSIKDK. CDR3 DNA sequence: TGTGCAGCAAGCGCCCGTCCTTCCTACGCCGGGGGATACCCCGACACCGATAAACTCATCTTT. Amino acids: CAASARPSYAGGYPDTDKLIF.

This clone came up a few times. A single base separates this from a much larger clone, so it may be a read error. In the same sample, other DNA sequences code for this CDR3. The rearrangement uses TRDV1 and TRDJ1; TRDD3 aligns across 11 bases. The CDR3 covers 16 residues. Per germline, CDR1 TSWWSYY and CDR2 QGS. CDR3 coding DNA: TGTGCTCTTGGAGAACTGGATGGGGGATACGCCGATAAACTCATCTTT. Translation gives CALGELDGGYADKLIF.

This clone was seen a handful of times. A single base is all that separates this from a far larger clone, so a read error is likely. The same CDR3 arises from other DNA sequences in this sample as well. The J gene is TRDJ1, the V gene TRDV1; TRDD2 or TRDD3 may be the D gene (7 bases each). The germline CDR1 and CDR2 sequences are TSWWSYY and QGS. The CDR3 consists of 21 residues. Trimming took 3 bases from V and 0 from J, leaving 29 bases between them. This CDR3 is CALGDPPPSSYGGHYTDKLIF. CDR3 sequence (DNA): TGTGCTCTTGGGGATCCGCCTCCTTCCTCTTATGGGGGACATTACACCGATAAACTCATCTTT.

By share, this clone ranks as large. The chain uses TRDV3 and TRDJ1; TRDD3 agrees at 8 bases. This CDR3 has 14 amino acids. The germline V gene encodes CDR1 TVYSNPD and CDR2 GDNSRS (reference sequence). J lost 0 bases, V lost 4 bases, and 7 bases had no gene match. CDR3: CASSYWGYTDKLIF. In nucleotides, the CDR3 is TGTGCCTCCTCTTACTGGGGGTACACCGATAAACTCATCTTT. Supplemented by reference TRDV3 and TRDJ1, the full variable domain reads CDKVTQSSPDQTVASGSEVVLLCTYDTVYSNPDLFWYRIRPDYSFQFVFYGDNSRSEGADFTQGRFSVKHILTQKAFHLVISPVRTEDSATYYCASSYWGYTDKLIFGKGTRVTVEP.

This clone is termed large. This chain joins TRDV1 and TRDJ1, with 13 bases aligning to TRDD3. The J segment lost 2 bases and the V segment lost 2 bases, leaving 26 bases of the junction unmatched. From germline, CDR1 is TSWWSYY and CDR2 QGS. This CDR3 contains 24 residues. CDR3 sequence: CALGESLFPRVLTGGYERTDKLIF. CDR3 coding DNA: TGTGCTCTTGGGGAATCACTATTCCCGCGCGTCCTGACTGGGGGATACGAAAGGACCGATAAACTCATCTTT.

Relative to its sample, this clone is medium-sized. This chain uses TRDV1 with TRDJ1; the D gene is possibly TRDD2 (7 bases). The CDR3 runs 23 residues. Germline values: CDR1 TSWWSYY, CDR2 QGS. The V gene lost 2 bases and the J gene lost 3 bases, with 37 bases spanning the gap. The CDR3 spells CALGEAVFLQELGPYGFSDKLIF. CDR3 nucleotide sequence: TGTGCTCTTGGGGAAGCCGTTTTCCTACAAGAGCTGGGGCCGTACGGATTTTCCGATAAACTCATCTTT.

This clone came up a few times. This likely stems from a read error, as it lies one base from a far larger clone. The chain employs TRAV29/DV5 and TRDJ1; TRDD3 aligns across 11 bases. Germline V gene lookup returns CDR1 NSMFDY and CDR2 ISSIKDK. V lost 0 bases and J lost 5; bases outside the gene matches: 18. This CDR3 has 19 residues. CDR3 in amino acids: CAASACDGGYVLPGDKLIF. In nucleotides, the CDR3 is TGTGCAGCAAGCGCCTGTGATGGGGGATACGTACTCCCAGGAGATAAACTCATCTTT.

This clone was counted a few times. This likely reflects a read error, since a far larger clone is one base away. This chain uses TRDV1 with TRDJ1, with D perhaps matching TRDD3 (6 bases). The CDR3 sequence is 16 residues long. In germline, CDR1 is TSWWSYY, CDR2 QGS. The CDR3 loop is CAPGDTTAMYTDKLIF. The CDR3 nucleotides read TGTGCTCCTGGGGACACGACAGCCATGTACACCGATAAACTCATCTTT.

This clone was counted between two and nine times. A far more abundant clone sits one base away, making this likely a read error. Other DNA sequences in this sample translate to the same CDR3. The V call is TRDV1, the J call TRDJ1, with D possibly TRDD2 on 7 matching bases. The CDR3 spans 17 residues. V was shortened by 5 bases and J by 0 bases, with 19 bases between the two germline ends. Germline loops: CDR1 TSWWSYY, CDR2 QGS. The CDR3: CALGKIPTRGNTDKLIF. The CDR3 nucleotides are TGTGCTCTTGGGAAAATTCCTACTAGGGGGAACACCGATAAACTCATCTTT.

Relative to its sample, this clone is large (0.1 to 1%). The chain carries TRDV1 and TRDJ1; the match to TRDD3 covers 13 bases. From germline, CDR1 is TSWWSYY and CDR2 QGS. The CDR3 loop spans 25 amino acids. The V and J ends lost 0 bases and 0 bases, in that order; junction bases with no gene match: 25. The CDR3 reads CALGELIPTSYWGIRVFRYTDKLIF. The DNA of the CDR3 is TGTGCTCTTGGGGAACTGATCCCTACTTCGTACTGGGGGATACGCGTATTCAGGTACACCGATAAACTCATCTTT.

This clone was observed a handful of times. The rearrangement links TRDV1 to TRDJ1; 11 bases match TRDD3. With 3 bases clipped from V and 4 bases from J, the junction kept 16 bases outside the gene matches. CDR3 length equals 19 residues. Germline V lookup: CDR1 TSWWSYY, CDR2 QGS. The CDR3 is CALGDSFRLGDTGVDKLIF. CDR3 nucleotide sequence: TGTGCTCTTGGGGACTCTTTCCGCCTGGGGGATACCGGGGTCGATAAACTCATCTTT.

This clone appeared a few times. Since a much larger clone is just one base distant, this may be a read error. The J gene is TRDJ1, the V gene TRAV29/DV5, with 12 bases lining up with TRDD3. Germline-derived CDR1 and CDR2 are NSMFDY and ISSIKDK. This CDR3 region has 23 residues. CDR3 DNA: TGTGCAACAAGCAGTGAGGTTTGTGCTGGGGGATACGCCCAGGCCCCGGGCGCCGATAAACTCATCTTT. It codes for CATSSEVCAGGYAQAPGADKLIF.

This clone is labeled large. The chain links TRDV1 to TRDJ1; D is perhaps TRDD3 (7 bases). The length of the CDR3 is 22 residues. The germline V gene has CDR1 TSWWSYY and CDR2 QGS. Trimming removed 0 bases at V and 8 bases at J, with 37 bases between. Written as DNA, the CDR3 is TGTGCTCTTGGGGAACTACGTCCCCTGTCCTACGGTGGGGGACCGCAAGGGGCCAAACTCATCTTT. Translated, it gives CALGELRPLSYGGGPQGAKLIF.

Within the sample, this clone is large. This specimen includes other DNA sequences encoding the same CDR3. The chain couples TRDV1 to TRDJ1; 12 positions match TRDD3. The CDR3 extends over 18 amino acids. Trimming removed 1 base from V and 3 bases from J; junction bases left unmatched: 9. Germline loops: CDR1 TSWWSYY, CDR2 QGS. CDR3 bases: TGTGCTCTTGGGGAACGTACTGGGGGATACATTAGGTCCGATAAACTCATCTTT. Translated, it gives CALGERTGGYIRSDKLIF.

By sample share, this clone is large. The chain carries TRAV38-2/DV8 and TRDJ1, with D tentatively TRDD3 (6 bases). The ends were cut back, 2 bases at V and 6 bases at J, with 17 bases in the middle. This CDR3 has 15 amino acids. Looked up from germline, CDR1 is TSESDYY and CDR2 is QEAYKQQN. The CDR3 nucleotides read TGTGCTTATAGGAGGGGTCCACGATACGCGAATAAACTCATCTTT. Translation gives CAYRRGPRYANKLIF.

By share of the sample, this clone is large. The chain has TRDV3 and TRDJ1, with 7 bases aligning to TRDD3. The V segment lost 2 bases and the J segment 3 bases; nucleotides outside the gene matches: 12. This CDR3 has 15 residues. Per germline, CDR1 TVYSNPD and CDR2 GDNSRS (reference sequence). Here the CDR3 reads CAFANWTGEADKLIF. The CDR3 DNA reads as TGTGCCTTTGCGAATTGGACTGGGGAGGCCGATAAACTCATCTTT.

This clone is termed large. One end of the junction varies from germline; a read error may be responsible. V is TRDV2 and J is TRDJ1; TRDD3 matches 12 bases. In germline, CDR1 is GEAIGNYY, CDR2 EKD. The CDR3 extends over 17 amino acids. DNA for the CDR3: TGTGCCTGTAACACTAAGGGGCCCTGGGGGATACGCTCGAAACTCATCTTT. Its protein is CACNTKGPWGIRSKLIF.

Notes on this clone: The protein TCRdb lists belongs to a much larger clone and differs from this DNA's translation at residue 8, which points to a read error; the protein shown is made from the DNA. The chain recombines TRDV1 with TRDJ1; D perhaps matches TRDD3 (6 bases). With 0 bases removed from V and 0 bases from J, the gap between germline ends came to 14 bases. This CDR3 has 17 amino acids. Germline V gene sequence: CDR1 TSWWSYY, CDR2 QGS. CDR3 loop: CALGELRWGPYTDKLIF. The CDR3 DNA follows: TGTGCTCTTGGGGAACTTCGCTGGGGACCTTACACCGATAAACTCATCTTT.

Judged by abundance, this clone is medium-sized. Although no V gene was called, TRDJ1 is the J gene; TRDD3, the table's D call, was not compared with the DNA. This CDR3 has 15 amino acids. The CDR3 coding sequence is TGTGCTCTTGGGGAATTGGAACGGGGCACCGATAAACTCATCTTT. Translation: CALGELERGTDKLIF.

On this clone: A read error likely explains why the TCRdb protein, taken from a much larger clone, differs from this DNA's translation at residue 15; the protein shown is translated from the DNA. J is TRDJ1 and V is TRDV1; 11 bases line up with TRDD3. Trimming at V came to 0 bases and at J to 0 bases, leaving 15 bases not matched to a gene. Germline CDR1 and CDR2: TSWWSYY and QGS. CDR3 length: 21 amino acids. In DNA, the CDR3 is TGTGCTCTTGGGGAACTAGAAACCATGTACTGGGGGATAGGGTACACCGATAAACTCATCTTT. Its translation is CALGELETMYWGIGYTDKLIF.

Worth noting for this clone: A far larger clone differs by one base, so this is likely a read error. The same CDR3 is also encoded by other DNA sequences in this sample. This chain links TRDV1 with TRDJ1; TRDD3 aligns across 10 bases. The CDR3 contains 22 residues. V shed 4 bases, J shed 0 bases, and the junction held 23 bases outside the gene matches. From germline, CDR1 is TSWWSYY and CDR2 QGS. The DNA of the CDR3 is TGTGCTCTTGGGGTCCTTAACCTGGGGGATATTCCCCAGAAAAAGTACACCGATAAACTCATCTTT. This translates into CALGVLNLGDIPQKKYTDKLIF.

As for this clone: A far larger clone is a single base away, which makes a read error likely. Other DNA variants within this sample encode the same CDR3. V and J are TRAV38-2/DV8 and TRDJ1; 10 bases match TRDD3. Germline CDR1 and CDR2: TSESDYY and QEAYKQQN. The CDR3 runs 17 residues. CDR3 DNA sequence: TGCGCTTATAGGGGCCTTCCCAAGGACTGGGGGATTTATAAACTCATCTTT. Encoded protein: CAYRGLPKDWGIYKLIF.